This T cell receptor beta chain was profiled in a study of blood T cell repertoires in COVID-19. Study context: Acute-phase and convalescent COVID-19 samples originated in the United States, Italy and Spain. T cells, B-cell-depleted T cells, or PBMCs provided the cDNA or gDNA that served as material.

The junction had 8 bases not matched to a gene; V was cut back by 2 bases and J by 8 bases. Germline V lookup: CDR1 GTSNPN, CDR2 SVGIG (reference sequence). The CDR3 spans 16 residues. Using immunoSEQ multiplex PCR, the repertoire was profiled, and TCRdb retains in-frame clones only, with some absent. Of some 120,000 clones listed, approximately 80% are singletons. This receptor was identified in a woman in her forties or fifties with acute or convalescent COVID-19. The genes are TRBV30 and TRBJ2-3; 15 positions match TRBD2. The sample was peripheral blood. The CDR3 DNA sequence: TGTGCCTGGAGTCCCCGGACTAGCGGGGGGGGAAGTACGCAGTATTTT. As protein: CAWSPRTSGGGSTQYF.